This T cell receptor beta chain was captured in a study of cytomegalovirus exposure and HLA in healthy donors (dated by TCRdb to about 2017). About the study as a whole: In an earlier analysis of roughly 500 of the donors, 276 Gb of sequence data and 120 million or so unique TCR beta sequences from 180 million or so T cells were reported. Of the approximately 400 genotyped donors, 65% to 90% were placed in the genetic ancestry cluster associated with self-reported Caucasian donors. About five DR-DQ haplotypes were treated as single units for association and clustering because of strong linkage in the cohort. In an earlier analysis of 550 to 700 of the donors, high-throughput TCR beta sequencing was used to judge whether each TCR beta V gene segment behaved as functional or pseudogenic. HLA typing included class I and class II loci at four-digit resolution. High-throughput TCR immunosequencing, statistical association of individual TCRs with disease status, and machine learning were combined to predict cytomegalovirus infection status. About 330 gigabases of sequencing data and roughly 80 million unique TCR sequences made up an early release that covered around 640 HLA-typed donors. A later genetic analysis used genome-wide SNP genotypes for about three fifths of the 666 donors, treating that subset as a discovery cohort. Typing coverage differed by locus: A, B, C, DRB1 and DQB1 were typed in roughly 620-640 donors, DQA1 in roughly 500, DPA1 in around 610, and DPB1 in just under 490. The study profiled the T cell repertoires of about 720 subjects by immunosequencing and related them to cytomegalovirus serostatus. A separate validation cohort of roughly 110 different subjects was used in addition to the roughly 640-subject first cohort. Every repertoire in the discovery cohort had been generated on one and the same sequencing platform. The later analysis used no new phenotypic data to find candidate immune exposures, relying instead on TCR beta sequences and their occurrence across donors. The study aimed to test whether cataloging public T cell receptors could reveal signatures of past pathogen exposure. To study patterns of TCR occurrence, a later analysis re-analyzed previously published TCR beta repertoires from 700 or so donors and added high-resolution HLA genotyping. Donor age, sex, ethnicity and CMV serostatus were collected together with the repertoire data. On average, 235,054 unique TCR beta nucleotide sequences were sequenced per donor among 300 to 500 genotyped donors of the cohort, with 15% to 20% of those sequences being non-productive.

Overall study outcomes, separate from this receptor: According to a later analysis, most CMV-associated TCR beta chains appeared to be HLA-restricted, and the HLA associations seemed to be driven largely by CMV exposure. The earlier analysis of 587 of the donors excluded over 15 rarely observed V segments, including chromosome 9 orphons, because counts were too low. Some IMGT-functional V segments, including TRBV6-2 and TRBV6-3, could not be distinguished by the 87-base-pair reads and were therefore excluded. A later analysis found that TCR association rates varied across HLA loci, with DRB1 alleles showing the most associated TCRs and HLA-C alleles the fewest. While some public TCRs were present in many individuals, most TCR sequences turned up only very rarely across donors. In a later analysis, HLA-associated TCR beta chains were found to be more clonally expanded and to have lower generation probabilities than equally common non-associated chains. The presence/absence analyses assumed that sequencing depth was roughly uniform across donors, and that assumption may not be true. It was suggested by the authors that the approach could potentially be generalized to other disease states and immunological phenotypes. A further reported finding was that TCR beta sequences accurately predicted the HLA-A and HLA-B alleles for most subjects in the first cohort. The cohort was sequenced for TCR beta chains only, and without alpha or paired-chain data the features that could be detected were limited. When HLA alleles, especially DR and DQ, strongly co-occurred, attributing TCR associations to individual alleles was difficult. The study gave a list of about 160 TCR beta chains associated with cytomegalovirus. The only immune exposure information available for the cohort was CMV serostatus. Because HLA typing was unavailable for some donors at each locus, only the typed subset was used in association tests. A few of the identified cytomegalovirus-associated TCR beta chains were confirmed in vitro to be specific for cytomegalovirus antigens. A later analysis reported that several top co-occurrence clusters appeared linked to parvovirus B19, influenza, CMV and Epstein-Barr virus. A later genetic analysis reported fewer N-insertions in productive TCRs among donors in an Asian-associated ancestry cluster than the approximately 670-donor mean. In an earlier analysis of more than 450 of the donors, most TCR beta V segments were observed in productive rearrangements about 90% or about 30% of the time, broadly matching IMGT annotations. The classifier was reported to diagnose cytomegalovirus status with high specificity and sensitivity in both the original cohort and the validation cohort. At a false discovery rate of 0.05, a later analysis linked under 20,000 TCR beta sequences to specific HLA alleles. V-gene and J-gene trimming of TCR beta chains was associated with a missense DCLRE1C variant in a later genetic analysis, and the association was replicated in an independent cohort. Linkage disequilibrium might explain the correlated functional status among segregating V segments, but an unknown experimental factor could not be ruled out. A cluster of highly shared sequence variants was judged likely to be a technical artifact of the sequencing pipeline.

V loses 5 bases, J loses 7 bases, and the germline ends lie 11 bases apart. From a lookup of the germline V gene, CDR1 and CDR2 are MNHEY and SVGAGI. The CDR3 measures 13 amino acids from cysteine to phenylalanine. Here the CDR3 DNA is all that survives: 39 bases in frame from base 1. The cohort was made up of 666 healthy bone marrow donors. Cohort members were all nominally healthy when sampled, although unrecorded immune exposures were likely present. The donor tested CMV seronegative, placing the donor among the 350 to 400 seronegative members of the cohort. Each donor provided a peripheral blood sample, and peripheral blood mononuclear cells were used for TCR beta sequencing. The Qiagen DNeasy Blood Extraction Kit was used to extract genomic DNA from the blood cell samples. This clone was recorded a few times. Its antigen remains unidentified. There are no base qualities to consult, and no much larger clone falls within one base.

The method behind the library was the immunoSEQ multiplex PCR assay. For the multiplex PCR, a mixture combining 60 forward primers for TCR Vbeta segments and 13 reverse primers for TCR Jbeta segments was used. A multiplex PCR assay on genomic DNA amplified the CDR3 region of rearranged TCR beta genes. On the Illumina HiSeq System, the amplified TCR beta libraries were sequenced as 87-base-pair reads. In the source study's methods: A later analysis tallied tens of millions of unique TCR beta chains across the 600 to 700 repertoires, and approximately 12 million of those chains were shared by two or more donors. A nearest-neighbor algorithm error-corrected the raw reads and collapsed the reads into unique sequences, merging closely related sequences to remove PCR and sequencing errors. Alignment of CDR3 sequences to IMGT reference sequences was used to assign V, D and J gene segments. For a sequence to be retained, at least a six-nucleotide match to both a V gene segment and a J gene segment was required. A rearrangement counted as productive if the CDR3 had no stop codons and remained in frame with V and J, and every other rearrangement counted as non-productive. CDR3 was defined by IMGT convention, running from the second conserved V-encoded cysteine to the conserved J-encoded phenylalanine. The earlier analysis of about 610 of the donors excluded any sequence lacking an unambiguous match to a single V gene segment. An earlier analysis of approximately 590 of the donors called V segments functional above 56.7% productive rearrangements and segregating when the between-donor standard deviation exceeded 5%. A statistical classification framework was built for diagnosing cytomegalovirus status from the catalog of TCR beta chain sequences. In a later analysis, V and J genes were assigned by comparing TCR nucleotide sequences against IMGT/GENE-DB human TR gene sequences. A later analysis assigned CDR3 sequences and most-parsimonious VDJ recombination scenarios with the TCRdist pipeline. A later analysis defined each TCR beta chain by its CDR3 amino acid sequence plus V-gene family, and excluded reads lacking a unique V-gene family. To address suspected cross-contamination and a sequencing artifact, a later analysis removed under 600 highly shared, low-generation-probability nucleotide sequences. A later analysis calculated a clonal expansion index for each public chain from normalized within-repertoire ranks of inferred template counts. In a later analysis, generation probabilities were computed with a VDJ recombination model fitted to out-of-frame rearrangements, and the resulting probabilities were checked against IGoR. Hypergeometric tests were used in a later analysis to score TCR-TCR, TCR-HLA and TCR-CMV co-occurrence, with a repertoire-size bias correction applied to the TCR pairs. False discovery rates were estimated in a later analysis by permuting HLA or CMV assignments 20 times. In a later analysis, co-occurring TCRs were grouped with DBSCAN, and TCRdist sequence similarity was added when clustering was performed within HLA-allele-positive subsets. Repertoires with fewer than 30,000 or more than 120,000 public chains were left out of co-occurrence clustering, as were a few repertoires with anomalous nucleotide sharing. TCRdb carries this immuneACCESS record with in-frame sequences only. Its versions omit some clonotypes, under half of them owing to an unresolved V gene in the studies checked, with the rest unexplained. V, J and clone size reflect that table, while D and trimming were determined from the DNA. The sample table lists roughly 100,000 clones, 83% of them with a count of one. The leading ten clones occupy approximately 6.1% of the sample.

This clonotype was obtained from a man younger than 35 in good health and CMV-seronegative. The chain couples TRBV6-5 to TRBJ1-4; the D segment could be TRBD1, given 5 matching bases. The sequenced sample was PBMCs. Here is the DNA: TGTGCCAGCAGTCAGCAGGGTGGTGAAAAACTGTTTTTT. Its translation reads: CASSQQGGEKLFF.